This TCR beta chain was identified in a study of blood T cell repertoires in COVID-19. The CDR3 loop spans 15 amino acids. J gave up 3 bases and V 1 base, and 5 bases lay outside the gene matches. Germline CDR1 is MGHRA and CDR2 is YSYEKL. How the authors handled the data: Reference gene primer amplification in the assay estimated nucleated cell counts. TCRdb keeps only in-frame clones here, not all; method: immunoSEQ multiplex PCR. The DNA was the basis for D and trimming; V, J and clone size are from that table. The table includes tens of thousands of clones, approximately 88% detected once. This receptor was obtained from a man in his fifties or sixties with acute or convalescent COVID-19. V and J are TRBV4-1 and TRBJ2-7, with TRBD1 matching 8 bases. The sequenced material came from peripheral blood. The DNA for the CDR3 is TGCGCCAGCAGCCAAGCCCGGGACAGGCTCTACGAGCAGTACTTC. It translates to CASSQARDRLYEQYF.